The rows below give T cell receptor beta chains drawn from one sample of a study of blood T cells in healthy people across ages. Each CDR3 protein is one row after TCRdb ran MiXCR on the 5' RACE reads. The data contain about 1.6 million distinct CDR3 sequences, almost 35% of them singletons. The sequenced sample was blood. The receptor source for this set is a woman in her twenties or thirties in good health. The CDR3 runs from the conserved cysteine through the conserved F or W. Fields, in order: J gene, D gene, clone size, V gene, CDR3 length, CDR3 DNA, CDR3 protein. The D gene is left open where the match is weak. For some rows the clone size is stated as once, few or many, or as a class when expanded; others skip it.

J gene: TRBJ2-3
D gene: .
clone size: few
V gene: TRBV27
CDR3 length: 16
CDR3 DNA: TGTGCCAGCAGCAGTAAACCAGGGTATGAGACAGATACGCAGTATTTT
CDR3 protein: CASSSKPGYETDTQYF

J gene: TRBJ2-3
D gene: TRBD2
clone size: few
V gene: TRBV7-3
CDR3 length: 16
CDR3 DNA: TGTGCCAGCAGCTTGGAGGGGCGGGGGTGGACAGATACGCAGTATTTT
CDR3 protein: CASSLEGRGWTDTQYF

J gene: TRBJ2-1
D gene: .
clone size: .
V gene: TRBV11-1
CDR3 length: 14
CDR3 DNA: TGTGCCAGCAGCTCACAGGCAGGGCGGCATGAGCAGTTCTTC
CDR3 protein: CASSSQAGRHEQFF

J gene: TRBJ2-1
D gene: TRBD2
clone size: few
V gene: TRBV9
CDR3 length: 15
CDR3 DNA: TGTGCCAGCAGCATGCGGGGGGCATTATATAATGAGCAGTTCTTC
CDR3 protein: CASSMRGALYNEQFF

J gene: TRBJ2-1
D gene: TRBD2
clone size: .
V gene: TRBV15
CDR3 length: 15
CDR3 DNA: TGTGCCACCAGCAGAGGCCGGGACTATTACAATGAGCAGTTCTTC
CDR3 protein: CATSRGRDYYNEQFF

J gene: TRBJ2-5
D gene: .
clone size: .
V gene: TRBV7-8
CDR3 length: 15
CDR3 DNA: TGTGCCAGCAGGCCACACGGGACCCCCGGAGAGACCCAGTACTTC
CDR3 protein: CASRPHGTPGETQYF

J gene: TRBJ2-3
D gene: .
clone size: .
V gene: TRBV6-6
CDR3 length: 15
CDR3 DNA: TGTGCCAGCACCCGGGACTCTGGGGCAGCAGATACGCAGTATTTT
CDR3 protein: CASTRDSGAADTQYF

J gene: TRBJ2-3
D gene: TRBD2
clone size: .
V gene: TRBV4-1
CDR3 length: 16
CDR3 DNA: TGCGCCAGCAGCCAAGATCCAGCGGGAGGGACAGATACGCAGTATTTT
CDR3 protein: CASSQDPAGGTDTQYF

J gene: TRBJ1-4
D gene: TRBD1
clone size: few
V gene: TRBV18
CDR3 length: 17
CDR3 DNA: TGTGCCAGCTCACCACTAAGCAGGGGGGCAACTAATGAAAAACTGTTTTTT
CDR3 protein: CASSPLSRGATNEKLFF

J gene: TRBJ1-4
D gene: TRBD1
clone size: .
V gene: TRBV4-1
CDR3 length: 16
CDR3 DNA: TGCGCCAGCAGCCAACCTCGACCGGGACAGGATGAAAAACTGTTTTTT
CDR3 protein: CASSQPRPGQDEKLFF

J gene: TRBJ2-1
D gene: .
clone size: .
V gene: TRBV20-1
CDR3 length: 12
CDR3 DNA: TGCAGTGGAAGAGGGTCCTACAATGAGCAGTTCTTC
CDR3 protein: CSGRGSYNEQFF

J gene: TRBJ1-2
D gene: .
clone size: few
V gene: TRBV4-2
CDR3 length: 13
CDR3 DNA: TGTGCCAGCAGCCAAGATAGGGTGGCAAGCTACACCTTC
CDR3 protein: CASSQDRVASYTF

J gene: TRBJ2-3
D gene: .
clone size: many
V gene: TRBV7-9
CDR3 length: 14
CDR3 DNA: TGTGCCAGCATCCCTGGGGCGTCAGGGGATACGCAGTATTTT
CDR3 protein: CASIPGASGDTQYF

J gene: TRBJ2-1
D gene: .
clone size: many
V gene: TRBV4-1
CDR3 length: 14
CDR3 DNA: TGCGCCAGCAGCCAAGACCCGACGAACAGTGAGCAGTTCTTC
CDR3 protein: CASSQDPTNSEQFF

J gene: TRBJ2-1
D gene: .
clone size: few
V gene: TRBV4-2
CDR3 length: 13
CDR3 DNA: TGTGCCAGCAGCCAACCGAGTAGAATCGAGCAGTTCTTC
CDR3 protein: CASSQPSRIEQFF

J gene: TRBJ1-6
D gene: TRBD1
clone size: few
V gene: TRBV20-1
CDR3 length: 14
CDR3 DNA: TGCAGTGCGTGGCCCGGGACAGTCGACTCACCCCTCCACTTT
CDR3 protein: CSAWPGTVDSPLHF

J gene: TRBJ2-7
D gene: .
clone size: many
V gene: TRBV5-1
CDR3 length: 14
CDR3 DNA: TGCGCCAGCAGCAAGGACACCTCCTCCTACGAGCAGTACTTC
CDR3 protein: CASSKDTSSYEQYF

J gene: TRBJ1-2
D gene: .
clone size: .
V gene: TRBV9
CDR3 length: 14
CDR3 DNA: TGTGCCAGCAGCGCGAGGGACACCTTCTATGGCTACACCTTC
CDR3 protein: CASSARDTFYGYTF

J gene: TRBJ2-1
D gene: .
clone size: few
V gene: TRBV2
CDR3 length: 13
CDR3 DNA: TGTGCCAGCAGTGAAGCCCCCTACAATGAGCAGTTCTTC
CDR3 protein: CASSEAPYNEQFF

J gene: TRBJ1-1
D gene: .
clone size: .
V gene: TRBV6-6
CDR3 length: 14
CDR3 DNA: TGTGCCAGCAGTTACACCGGCAGAAACACTGAAGCTTTCTTT
CDR3 protein: CASSYTGRNTEAFF

J gene: TRBJ1-1
D gene: .
clone size: .
V gene: TRBV2
CDR3 length: 13
CDR3 DNA: TGTGCCACGTTCGACAGAAAATACACTGAAGCTTTCTTT
CDR3 protein: CATFDRKYTEAFF

J gene: TRBJ2-7
D gene: .
clone size: few
V gene: TRBV20-1
CDR3 length: 13
CDR3 DNA: TGCAGTGCTCCGTGGACGCGAACCTACGAGCAGTACTTC
CDR3 protein: CSAPWTRTYEQYF

J gene: TRBJ2-7
D gene: TRBD2
clone size: .
V gene: TRBV3-1
CDR3 length: 15
CDR3 DNA: TGTGCCAGCAGCCACTTTAGCGGGGGAAACTACGAGCAGTACTTC
CDR3 protein: CASSHFSGGNYEQYF

J gene: TRBJ1-1
D gene: .
clone size: .
V gene: TRBV12-3/TRBV12-4
CDR3 length: 16
CDR3 DNA: TGTGCCAGCTGCGGGGGCCTAAGGAGGCAGAACACTGAAGCTTTCTTT
CDR3 protein: CASCGGLRRQNTEAFF

J gene: TRBJ2-7
D gene: .
clone size: .
V gene: TRBV10-1
CDR3 length: 15
CDR3 DNA: TGCGCCAGCAGTGTGGGTGGGACTTCGAACCACGAGCAGTACTTC
CDR3 protein: CASSVGGTSNHEQYF

J gene: TRBJ2-1
D gene: .
clone size: .
V gene: TRBV20-1
CDR3 length: 14
CDR3 DNA: TGCAGTGCTAGAGCTCCGGGCTCCCACAATGAGCAGTTCTTC
CDR3 protein: CSARAPGSHNEQFF

J gene: TRBJ2-3
D gene: .
clone size: few
V gene: TRBV6-5
CDR3 length: 15
CDR3 DNA: TGTGCCAGCAGGGCCCAGGGGGAGGGAACAGATACGCAGTATTTT
CDR3 protein: CASRAQGEGTDTQYF

J gene: TRBJ2-3
D gene: .
clone size: .
V gene: TRBV9
CDR3 length: 16
CDR3 DNA: TGTGCCAGCAGCGTAGGGGCTAACGGATACACAGATACGCAGTATTTT
CDR3 protein: CASSVGANGYTDTQYF